Sequencing of this T cell receptor (beta chain) was carried out in a study of OX40 agonist ivuxolimab in advanced cancers. Study-wide context: Administration of intravenous ivuxolimab to patients occurred every 2 weeks at 0.01 to 10 mg/kg. Partial responses occurred in three patients (one hepatocellular carcinoma, two cutaneous melanoma).

Germline V gene data show CDR1 as MNHEY and CDR2 as SMNVEV (reference sequence). This CDR3 contains 13 residues. The V gene lost 5 bases and the J gene lost 5 bases, with 12 bases spanning the gap. Produced via immunoSEQ multiplex PCR; TCRdb's table is partial and in-frame only. The table shows approximately 10,000 clones, with roughly four fifths occurring only once. It was autoimmune disease history or systemic immunosuppression that excluded patients. Cycle 7 day 1, cycle 4 day 1, and baseline were the timepoints at which blood was sampled. Sequencing was performed on CD4+ or CD8+ T cells sorted from blood, taken in a trial of the OX40 agonist ivuxolimab. This sequence originates from an adult with an advanced solid tumor such as melanoma, head and neck, liver or kidney cancer. The V and J genes are TRBV27 and TRBJ2-5; D remains unclear. The CDR3, as DNA: TGTGCCAGCAGTCGTCTAGTGGAGGAGACCCAGTACTTC. Residues: CASSRLVEETQYF.